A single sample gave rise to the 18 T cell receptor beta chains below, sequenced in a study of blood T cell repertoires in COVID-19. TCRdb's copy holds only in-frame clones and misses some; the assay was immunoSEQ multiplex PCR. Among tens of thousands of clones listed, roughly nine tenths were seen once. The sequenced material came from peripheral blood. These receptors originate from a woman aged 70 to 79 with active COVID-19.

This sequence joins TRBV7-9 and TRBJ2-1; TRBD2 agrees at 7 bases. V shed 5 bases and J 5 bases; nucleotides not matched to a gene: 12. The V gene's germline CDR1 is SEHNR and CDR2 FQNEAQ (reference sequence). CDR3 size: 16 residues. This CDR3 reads CASSPPGSSGNNEQFF. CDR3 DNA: TGTGCCAGCAGCCCACCCGGGTCTAGCGGAAACAATGAGCAGTTCTTC.

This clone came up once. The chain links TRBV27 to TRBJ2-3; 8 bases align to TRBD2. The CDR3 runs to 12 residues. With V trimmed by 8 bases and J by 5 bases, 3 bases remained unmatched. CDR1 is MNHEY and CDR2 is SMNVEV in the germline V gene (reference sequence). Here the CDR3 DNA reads TGTGCCAGCGGGACTAGTGAAGATACGCAGTATTTT. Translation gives CASGTSEDTQYF.

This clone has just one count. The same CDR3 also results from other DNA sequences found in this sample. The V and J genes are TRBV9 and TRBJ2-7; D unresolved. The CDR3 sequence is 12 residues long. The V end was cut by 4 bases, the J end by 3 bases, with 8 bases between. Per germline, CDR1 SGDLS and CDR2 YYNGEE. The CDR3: CASSPPSYEQYF. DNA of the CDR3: TGTGCCAGCAGCCCTCCTAGCTACGAGCAGTACTTC.

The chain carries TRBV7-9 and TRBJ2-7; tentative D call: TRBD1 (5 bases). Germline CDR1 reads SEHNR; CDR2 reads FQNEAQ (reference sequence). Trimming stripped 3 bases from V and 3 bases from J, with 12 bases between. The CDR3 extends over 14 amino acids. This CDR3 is CASSFPGRGYEQYF. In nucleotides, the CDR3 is TGTGCCAGCAGCTTTCCGGGTAGGGGCTACGAGCAGTACTTC.

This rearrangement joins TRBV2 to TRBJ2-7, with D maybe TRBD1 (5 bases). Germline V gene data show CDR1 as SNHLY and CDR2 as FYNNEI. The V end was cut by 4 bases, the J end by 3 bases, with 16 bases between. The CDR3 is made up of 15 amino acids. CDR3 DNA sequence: TGTGCCAGCAGTGGCGGCAGGGAAACTCTCTACGAGCAGTACTTC. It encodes CASSGGRETLYEQYF.

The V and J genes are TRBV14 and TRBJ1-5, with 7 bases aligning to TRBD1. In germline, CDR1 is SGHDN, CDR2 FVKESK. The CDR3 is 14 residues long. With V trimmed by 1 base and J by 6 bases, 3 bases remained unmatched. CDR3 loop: CASSQGQGVQPQHF. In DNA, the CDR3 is TGTGCCAGCAGCCAAGGACAGGGAGTTCAGCCCCAGCATTTT. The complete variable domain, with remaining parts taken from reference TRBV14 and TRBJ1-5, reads EAGVTQFPSHSVIEKGQTVTLRCDPISGHDNLYWYRRVMGKEIKFLLHFVKESKQDESGMPNNRFLAERTGGTYSTLKVQPAELEDSGVYFCASSQGQGVQPQHFGDGTRLSIL.

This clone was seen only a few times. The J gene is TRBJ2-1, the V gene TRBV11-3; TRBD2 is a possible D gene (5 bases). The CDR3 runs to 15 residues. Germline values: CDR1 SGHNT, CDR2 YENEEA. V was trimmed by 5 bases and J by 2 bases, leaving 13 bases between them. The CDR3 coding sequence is TGTGCCAGCAGCCCCCCCGGGAACCCCTACAATGAGCAGTTCTTC. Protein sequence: CASSPPGNPYNEQFF.

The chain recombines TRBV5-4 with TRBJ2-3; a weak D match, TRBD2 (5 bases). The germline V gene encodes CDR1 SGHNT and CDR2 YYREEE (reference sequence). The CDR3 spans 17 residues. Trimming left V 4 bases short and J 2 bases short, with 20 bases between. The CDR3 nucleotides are TGTGCCAGCAGCCCCAGTTGGGATCCTAGCCCCACAGATACGCAGTATTTT. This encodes CASSPSWDPSPTDTQYF.

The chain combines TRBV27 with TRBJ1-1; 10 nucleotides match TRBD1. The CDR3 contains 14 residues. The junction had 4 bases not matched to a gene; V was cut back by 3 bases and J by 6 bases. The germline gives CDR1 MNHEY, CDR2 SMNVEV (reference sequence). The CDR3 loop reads CASSFLGTGAEAFF. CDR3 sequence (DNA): TGTGCCAGCAGTTTTTTAGGGACAGGGGCTGAAGCTTTCTTT.

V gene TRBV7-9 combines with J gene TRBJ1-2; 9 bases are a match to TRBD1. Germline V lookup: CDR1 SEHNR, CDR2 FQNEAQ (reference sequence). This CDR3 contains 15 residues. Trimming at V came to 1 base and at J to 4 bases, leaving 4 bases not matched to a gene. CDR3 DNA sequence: TGTGCCAGCAGCTTAGACGGGACAGGGACCTATGGCTACACCTTC. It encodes CASSLDGTGTYGYTF.

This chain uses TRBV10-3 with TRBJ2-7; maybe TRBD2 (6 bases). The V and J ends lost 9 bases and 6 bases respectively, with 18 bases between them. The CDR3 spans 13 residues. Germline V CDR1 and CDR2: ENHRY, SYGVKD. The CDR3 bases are TGTGCCATAGGGGTTGGAGGGAAGGTCGAGCAGTACTTC. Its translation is CAIGVGGKVEQYF.

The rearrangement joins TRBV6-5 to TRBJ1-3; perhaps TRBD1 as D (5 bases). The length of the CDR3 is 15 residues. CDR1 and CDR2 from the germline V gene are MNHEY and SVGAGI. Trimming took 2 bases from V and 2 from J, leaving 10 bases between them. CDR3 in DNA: TGTGCCAGCAGTTACACTCGGGGGACTGGAAACACCATATATTTT. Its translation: CASSYTRGTGNTIYF.

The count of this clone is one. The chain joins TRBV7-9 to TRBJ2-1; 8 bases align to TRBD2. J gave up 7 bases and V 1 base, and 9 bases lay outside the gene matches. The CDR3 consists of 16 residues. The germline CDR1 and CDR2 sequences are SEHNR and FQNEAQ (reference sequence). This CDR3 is CASSLVTGGPRNEQFF. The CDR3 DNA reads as TGTGCCAGCAGCTTAGTCACGGGAGGGCCGCGGAATGAGCAGTTCTTC.

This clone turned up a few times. In nucleotides, the CDR3 is TGTGCCAGCAGCTTGGAGCTGAACACTGAAGCTTTCTTT. The encoded protein is CASSLELNTEAFF. The J gene is TRBJ1-1, the V gene TRBV7-2; D gene uncertain. CDR3 length: 13 residues. V dropped 3 bases and J dropped 0 bases, with 5 bases sitting between them. CDR1 and CDR2 from the germline V gene are SGHTA and FQGNSA.

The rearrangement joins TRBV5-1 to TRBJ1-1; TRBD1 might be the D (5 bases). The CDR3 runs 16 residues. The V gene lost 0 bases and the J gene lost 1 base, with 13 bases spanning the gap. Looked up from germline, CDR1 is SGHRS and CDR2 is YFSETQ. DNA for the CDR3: TGCGCCAGCAGCTTGGCCGACAGCGTCTCGAACACTGAAGCTTTCTTT. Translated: CASSLADSVSNTEAFF.

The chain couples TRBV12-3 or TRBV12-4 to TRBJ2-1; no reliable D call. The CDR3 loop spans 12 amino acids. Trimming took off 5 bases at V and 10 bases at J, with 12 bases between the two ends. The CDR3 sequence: CASSLIVGEQFF. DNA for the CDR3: TGTGCCAGCAGTCTAATAGTCGGGGAGCAGTTCTTC.

CDR3 nucleotides: TGTGCCTGGAGTGAGGGGGACGTCCTCCCCCAGTTCTTC. Its protein is CAWSEGDVLPQFF. The rearrangement joins TRBV30 to TRBJ2-1; D is perhaps TRBD1 (6 bases). V dropped 1 base and J dropped 13 bases, with 17 bases sitting between them. The CDR3 runs 13 residues. The germline V gene encodes CDR1 GTSNPN and CDR2 SVGIG (reference sequence).

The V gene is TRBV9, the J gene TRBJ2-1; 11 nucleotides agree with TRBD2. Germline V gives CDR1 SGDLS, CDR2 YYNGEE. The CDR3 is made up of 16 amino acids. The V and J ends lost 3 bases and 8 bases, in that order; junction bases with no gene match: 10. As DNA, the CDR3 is TGTGCCAGCAGCGGTTCACTAGCGGGAGTAGGGCATGAGCAGTTCTTC. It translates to CASSGSLAGVGHEQFF.